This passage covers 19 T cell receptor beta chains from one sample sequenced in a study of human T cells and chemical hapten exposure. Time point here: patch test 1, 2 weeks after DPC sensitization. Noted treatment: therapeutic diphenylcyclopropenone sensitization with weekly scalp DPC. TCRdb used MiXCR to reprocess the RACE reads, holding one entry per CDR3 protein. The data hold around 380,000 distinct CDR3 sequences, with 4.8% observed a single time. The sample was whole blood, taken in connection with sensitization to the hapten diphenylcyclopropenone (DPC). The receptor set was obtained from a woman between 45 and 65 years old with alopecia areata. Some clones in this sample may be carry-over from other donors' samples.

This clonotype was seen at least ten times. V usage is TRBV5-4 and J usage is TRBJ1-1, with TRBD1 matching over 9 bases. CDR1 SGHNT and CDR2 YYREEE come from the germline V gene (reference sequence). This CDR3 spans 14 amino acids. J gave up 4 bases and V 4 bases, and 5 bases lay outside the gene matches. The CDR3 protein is CASSGTGPRTEAFF. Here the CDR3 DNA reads TGTGCCAGCAGCGGGACAGGGCCCCGCACTGAAGCTTTCTTT.

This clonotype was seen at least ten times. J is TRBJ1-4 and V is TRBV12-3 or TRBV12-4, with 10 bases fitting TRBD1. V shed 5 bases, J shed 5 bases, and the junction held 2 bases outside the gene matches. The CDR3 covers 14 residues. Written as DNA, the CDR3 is TGTGCCAGCAGTGGACAGGGGGACAATGAAAAACTGTTTTTT. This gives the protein CASSGQGDNEKLFF.

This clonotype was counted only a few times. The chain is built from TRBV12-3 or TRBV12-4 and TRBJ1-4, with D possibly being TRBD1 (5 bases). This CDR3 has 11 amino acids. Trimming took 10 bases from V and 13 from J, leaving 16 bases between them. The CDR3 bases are TGTGCCACCGGGGCCCCTGCGCGACTGTTTTTT. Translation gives CATGAPARLFF.

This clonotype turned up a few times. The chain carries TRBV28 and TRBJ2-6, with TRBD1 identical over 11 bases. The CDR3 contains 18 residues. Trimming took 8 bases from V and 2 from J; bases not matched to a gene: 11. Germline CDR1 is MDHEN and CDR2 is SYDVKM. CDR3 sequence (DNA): TGTGCCAGCCTCGACGATCCGGGACAGGGGGCTGGGGCCAACGTCCTGACTTTC. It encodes CASLDDPGQGAGANVLTF.

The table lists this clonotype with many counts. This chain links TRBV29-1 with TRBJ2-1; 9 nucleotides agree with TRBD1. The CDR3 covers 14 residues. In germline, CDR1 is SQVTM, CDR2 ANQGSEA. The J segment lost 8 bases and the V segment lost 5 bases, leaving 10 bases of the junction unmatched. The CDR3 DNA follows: TGCAGCGTTCTTAAAGGACAGGGGTTCCATGAGCAGTTCTTC. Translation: CSVLKGQGFHEQFF.

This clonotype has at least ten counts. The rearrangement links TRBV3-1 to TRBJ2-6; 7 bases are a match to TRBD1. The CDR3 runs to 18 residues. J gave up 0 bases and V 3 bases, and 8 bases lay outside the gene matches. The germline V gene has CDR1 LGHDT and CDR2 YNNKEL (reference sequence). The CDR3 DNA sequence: TGTGCCAGCAGCCAGCTGAGGGACAGTCGCTCTGGGGCCAACGTCCTGACTTTC. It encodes CASSQLRDSRSGANVLTF.

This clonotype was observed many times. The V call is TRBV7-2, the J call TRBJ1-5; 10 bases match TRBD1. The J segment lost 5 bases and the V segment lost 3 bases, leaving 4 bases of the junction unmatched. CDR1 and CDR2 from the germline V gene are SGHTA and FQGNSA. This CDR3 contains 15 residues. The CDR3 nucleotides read TGTGCCAGCAGCTTTGTAGGACAGGGGGATCAGCCCCAGCATTTT. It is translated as CASSFVGQGDQPQHF.

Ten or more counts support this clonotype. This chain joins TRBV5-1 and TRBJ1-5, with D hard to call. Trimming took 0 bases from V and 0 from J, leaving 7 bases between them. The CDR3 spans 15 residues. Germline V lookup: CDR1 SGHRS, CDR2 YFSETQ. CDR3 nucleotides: TGCGCCAGCAGCTTGGACAGTTATAGCAATCAGCCCCAGCATTTT. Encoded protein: CASSLDSYSNQPQHF.

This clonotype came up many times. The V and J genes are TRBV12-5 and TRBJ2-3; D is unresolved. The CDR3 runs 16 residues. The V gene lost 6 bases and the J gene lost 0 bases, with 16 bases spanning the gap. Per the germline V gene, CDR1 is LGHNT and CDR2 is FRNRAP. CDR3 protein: CASGSRNIPSTDTQYF. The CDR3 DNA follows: TGTGCTAGTGGATCCCGGAACATTCCTAGCACAGATACGCAGTATTTT.

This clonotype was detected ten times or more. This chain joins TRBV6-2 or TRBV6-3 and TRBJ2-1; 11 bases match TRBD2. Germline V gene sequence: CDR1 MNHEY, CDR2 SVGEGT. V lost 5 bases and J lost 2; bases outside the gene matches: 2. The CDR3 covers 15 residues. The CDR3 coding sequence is TGTGCCAGCAGTCGACTAGCGGGACCCTACAATGAGCAGTTCTTC. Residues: CASSRLAGPYNEQFF.

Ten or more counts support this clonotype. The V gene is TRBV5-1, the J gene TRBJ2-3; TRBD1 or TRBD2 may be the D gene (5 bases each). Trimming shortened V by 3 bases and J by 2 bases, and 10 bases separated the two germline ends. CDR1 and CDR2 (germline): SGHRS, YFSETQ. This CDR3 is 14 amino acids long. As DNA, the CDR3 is TGCGCCAGCAGCTGGGACGGAACCACAGATACGCAGTATTTT. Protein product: CASSWDGTTDTQYF.

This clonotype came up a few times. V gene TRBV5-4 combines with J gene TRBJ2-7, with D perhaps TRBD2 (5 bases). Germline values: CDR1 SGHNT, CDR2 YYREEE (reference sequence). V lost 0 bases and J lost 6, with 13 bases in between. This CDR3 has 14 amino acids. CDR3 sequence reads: CASSLDPGSVEQYF. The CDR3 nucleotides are TGTGCCAGCAGCTTGGATCCGGGGTCCGTCGAGCAGTACTTC.

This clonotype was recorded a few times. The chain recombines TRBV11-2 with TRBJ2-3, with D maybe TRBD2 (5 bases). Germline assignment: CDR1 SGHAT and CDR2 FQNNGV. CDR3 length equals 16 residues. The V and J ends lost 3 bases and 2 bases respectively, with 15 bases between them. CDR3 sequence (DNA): TGTGCCAGCAGCTTCGACTATCCACCTCCCACAGATACGCAGTATTTT. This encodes CASSFDYPPPTDTQYF.

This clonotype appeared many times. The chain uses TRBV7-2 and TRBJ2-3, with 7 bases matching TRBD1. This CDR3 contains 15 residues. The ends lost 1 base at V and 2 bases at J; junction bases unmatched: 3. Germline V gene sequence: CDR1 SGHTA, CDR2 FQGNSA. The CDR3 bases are TGTGCCAGCAGCTTAGACGGACAGGCCACAGATACGCAGTATTTT. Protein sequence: CASSLDGQATDTQYF.

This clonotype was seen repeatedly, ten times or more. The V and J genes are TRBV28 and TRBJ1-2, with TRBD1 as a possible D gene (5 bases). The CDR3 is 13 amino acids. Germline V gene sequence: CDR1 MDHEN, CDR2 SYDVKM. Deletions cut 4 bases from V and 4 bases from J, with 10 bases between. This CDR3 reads CASSSGERYGYTF. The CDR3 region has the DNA TGTGCCAGCAGTTCGGGGGAACGCTATGGCTACACCTTC.

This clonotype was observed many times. The CDR3 sequence: CASSLEAGPYEQYF. The DNA for the CDR3 is TGCGCCAGCAGCTTGGAGGCAGGCCCCTACGAGCAGTACTTC. The chain is built from TRBV5-1 and TRBJ2-7; D remains ambiguous. The CDR3 runs 14 residues. Trimming removed 0 bases at V and 2 bases at J, with 9 bases between. CDR1 is SGHRS, CDR2 YFSETQ, per germline.

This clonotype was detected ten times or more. CDR3 residues: CASSRGQGNTEAFF. The CDR3 DNA is TGTGCCAGCAGCCGTGGGCAGGGGAACACTGAAGCTTTCTTT. This chain joins TRBV7-2 and TRBJ1-1; weak D call: TRBD1 (5 bases). In germline, CDR1 is SGHTA, CDR2 FQGNSA. V lost 5 bases and J lost 1, with 11 bases in between. The CDR3 is 14 amino acids. The variable domain in full, completed from reference TRBV7-2 and TRBJ1-1, reads GAGVSQSPSNKVTEKGKDVELRCDPISGHTALYWYRQSLGQGLEFLIYFQGNSAPDKSGLPSDRFSAERTGGSVSTLTIQRTQQEDSAVYLCASSRGQGNTEAFFGQGTRLTVV.

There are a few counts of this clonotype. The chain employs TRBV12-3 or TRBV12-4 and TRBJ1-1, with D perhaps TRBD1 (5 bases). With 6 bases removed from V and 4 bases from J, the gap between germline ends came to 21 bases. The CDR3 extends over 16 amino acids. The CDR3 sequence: CASSLEGLRGGTEAFF. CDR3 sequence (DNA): TGTGCCAGCAGCCTAGAGGGTCTTAGGGGCGGCACTGAAGCTTTCTTT.

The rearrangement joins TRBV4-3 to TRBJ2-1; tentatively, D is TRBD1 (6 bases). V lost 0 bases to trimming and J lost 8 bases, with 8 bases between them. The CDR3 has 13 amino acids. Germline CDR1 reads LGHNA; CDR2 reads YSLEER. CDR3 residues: CASSQDQGYEQFF. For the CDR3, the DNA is TGCGCCAGCAGCCAAGATCAGGGGTATGAGCAGTTCTTC.